The clone carrying this T cell receptor beta chain was seen ten or more times. At one boundary the junction diverges from the germline segment, which might be a read error. This specimen comes from a study of T cells in Graves' hyperthyroidism and ophthalmopathy. It was RNA transcripts that yielded the amplified TCR beta CDR3 regions. In the first-round RT-PCR of the TCR CDR3, the HTBI primer set was used. MiXCR, run by TCRdb on the multiplex PCR reads, gives a single entry per CDR3 protein. The sample lists nearly 750,000 distinct CDR3 sequences, roughly 32% occurring once. CDR1 and CDR2 from the germline V gene are MNHNY and SVGAGI (reference sequence). CDR3 length: 15 amino acids.

This TCR was sampled from a woman between 40 and 55 years old with Graves' hyperthyroidism. The gene calls are TRBV6-6 and TRBJ1-1; no clear D gene. The material sequenced was blood. The CDR3 sequence: CASNYLRSENTEAFF. The CDR3 bases are TGTGCCAGCAATTACCTCAGAAGCGAGAACACTGAAGCTTTCTTT.